Below are 3 T cell receptor beta chains sequenced from a single sample in a study. TCRdb called the 5' RACE reads again in MiXCR, with one record for every CDR3 protein. Of some 60,000 distinct CDR3 sequences listed, under 35% were seen once; the top ten hold about 2.3%. Sample: tumor-infiltrating naive CD4+ T cells sorted from the breast tumor. Subset reported: naive CD4+ T cells, CD4+CD45RA+CD25-. These receptors all stem from a female donor with breast cancer.

Only a few counts were recorded for this clonotype. This chain connects TRBV7-9 to TRBJ2-3; perhaps D is TRBD1 or TRBD2 (5 bases each). Trimming removed 5 bases from V and 2 bases from J, with 14 bases in between. Germline values: CDR1 SEHNR, CDR2 FQNEAQ (reference sequence). The CDR3 is made up of 15 amino acids. The CDR3 region is CASSRRGQYTDTQYF. CDR3 DNA sequence: TGTGCCAGCAGCCGCCGGGGCCAGTACACAGATACGCAGTATTTT.

This clonotype was detected only a few times. This chain connects TRBV6-1 to TRBJ1-1; tentative D call: TRBD1 (6 bases). V lost 3 bases and J lost 7, with 12 bases in between. This CDR3 spans 13 amino acids. Germline V lookup: CDR1 MNHNS, CDR2 SASEGT. As DNA, the CDR3 is TGTGCCAGCAGTGATCACAACAGGGATGAAGCTTTCTTT. It codes for CASSDHNRDEAFF.

A few counts support this clonotype. The chain's CDR3 is CASSFFGTSNTEAFF. CDR3 coding DNA: TGTGCCAGCAGCTTTTTCGGGACATCGAACACTGAAGCTTTCTTT. The J gene is TRBJ1-1, the V gene TRBV7-9; possibly TRBD1 for D (6 bases). The CDR3 is made up of 15 amino acids. The ends were cut back, 3 bases at V and 1 base at J, with 12 bases in the middle. The germline gives CDR1 SEHNR, CDR2 FQNEAQ (reference sequence).